This TCR beta chain originates from a study of T-cell reconstitution after alpha-beta-depleted transplantation in children. Study results and caveats: At day 60, the high TCRbeta diversity found in some patients originated from recipient T cells and thymic progenitors that had survived.

Preparation of the TCRbeta library involved a method that used unique molecular identifiers. One entry per CDR3 protein results from TCRdb running MiXCR on the PCR reads. This sample carries around 250,000 distinct CDR3 sequences, roughly 8.2% of them seen once, and the ten largest clones take 5% to 8%. This CDR3 has 17 amino acids. Between the trimmed V and J ends, which lost 3 bases and 0 bases, there was a span of 12 bases. CDR1 is MDHEN, CDR2 SYDVKM, per germline. This clonotype was seen repeatedly, ten times or more. Its antigen is unidentified. The chain is built from TRBV28 and TRBJ2-6, with D hard to call. This receptor was taken from a male patient between 5 and 17 years old who had a stem cell transplant for acute lymphoblastic leukemia, so the T cells may come from the graft donor. The sample in question was PBMCs, mostly from graft donor cells, obtained 180 days after TCRalphabeta/CD19-depleted stem cell transplant. The CDR3 bases are TGTGCCAGCAGTTTGCCCCGGACCAGCTCTGGGGCCAACGTCCTGACTTTC. It is translated as CASSLPRTSSGANVLTF. Drawing the rest from reference TRBV28 and TRBJ2-6, the complete variable domain is DVKVTQSSRYLVKRTGEKVFLECVQDMDHENMFWYRQDPGLGLRLIYFSYDVKMKEKGDIPEGYSVSREKKERFSLILESASTNQTSMYLCASSLPRTSSGANVLTFGAGSRLTVL.